Detailed here is one TCR beta chain. This entry is derived from a study of blood T cell repertoires in COVID-19. The CDR3 spans 15 residues. Germline-derived CDR1 and CDR2 are MNHEY and SVGAGI. After removal of 7 bases from V and 5 bases from J, the junction contained 12 bases not matched to a gene. Assay used: immunoSEQ multiplex PCR; TCRdb lists only in-frame clones, some missing. The sample yields around 100,000 clones, roughly 89% seen once. Sequenced input: peripheral blood. The V and J genes are TRBV6-5 and TRBJ2-3; TRBD2 aligns across 7 bases. The sequence came from a woman between 50 and 59 years old with COVID-19, enrolled during active disease. The CDR3 sequence: CASMAASGFLDTQYF. The CDR3 nucleotides read TGTGCCAGCATGGCGGCTAGCGGTTTCTTAGATACGCAGTATTTT.